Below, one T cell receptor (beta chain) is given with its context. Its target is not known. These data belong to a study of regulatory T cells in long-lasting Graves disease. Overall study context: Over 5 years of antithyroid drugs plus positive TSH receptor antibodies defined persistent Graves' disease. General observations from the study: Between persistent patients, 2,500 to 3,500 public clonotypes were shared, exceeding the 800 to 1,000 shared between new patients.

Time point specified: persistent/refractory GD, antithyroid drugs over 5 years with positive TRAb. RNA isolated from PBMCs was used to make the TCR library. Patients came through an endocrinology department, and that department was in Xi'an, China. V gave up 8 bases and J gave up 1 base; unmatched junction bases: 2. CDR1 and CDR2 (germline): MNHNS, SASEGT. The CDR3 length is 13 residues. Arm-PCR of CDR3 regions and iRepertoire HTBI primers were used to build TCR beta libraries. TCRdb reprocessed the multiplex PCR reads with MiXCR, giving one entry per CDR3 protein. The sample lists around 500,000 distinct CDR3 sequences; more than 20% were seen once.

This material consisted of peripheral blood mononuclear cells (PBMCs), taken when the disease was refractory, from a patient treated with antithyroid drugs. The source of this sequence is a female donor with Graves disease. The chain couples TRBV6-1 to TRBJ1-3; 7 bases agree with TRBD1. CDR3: CASSGGSGNTIYF. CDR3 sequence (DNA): TGTGCCAGCTCAGGGGGATCTGGAAACACCATATATTTT.